The rows below give T cell receptor beta chains drawn from one sample of a study of shared clonotypes between healthy human individuals. This table comes from immunoSEQ multiplex PCR, and its TCRdb copy is limited to in-frame clones, with some not included. The table includes approximately 330,000 clones, around 67% detected once. Sequenced material: memory CD4+ T cells sorted from blood. These receptors all come from a man aged 25 to 40 in good health. Both conserved end residues are part of each CDR3. D genes are given only for firm matches.

d_call j_call v_call cdr3_aa
TRBD1 TRBJ2-7 TRBV9 CASSPHNRGSLGEQYF
. TRBJ2-4 TRBV2 CASSEAPLIIAKNIQYF
TRBD2 TRBJ2-1 TRBV11-2 CASRTFKAGGERNEQFF
TRBD1 TRBJ2-1 TRBV30 CAWWTGRLRNEQFF
TRBD1 TRBJ1-4 TRBV7-9 CASSLRQGIEKLFF
. TRBJ2-2 TRBV14 CASSLMISGELFF
TRBD1 TRBJ2-5 TRBV18 CASSPPPGTGGSQETQYF
. TRBJ2-7 TRBV6-1 CASRPRGSPYEQYF
. TRBJ1-2 TRBV11-2 CASSLDRDTYGYTF
TRBD1 TRBJ2-2 TRBV28 CASSINRGRKVSGELFF
. TRBJ1-2 TRBV27 CASRGVLYPNYGYTF
TRBD1 TRBJ1-2 TRBV19 CASSMWGQPEVYGYTF
. TRBJ1-6 TRBV10-2 CASSESWQGRSPLHF
. TRBJ2-5 TRBV20-1 CSGGGRETQYF
. TRBJ2-3 TRBV29-1 CSVRVDADTQYF
TRBD1 TRBJ2-3 TRBV18 CASSRRQGAWDTQYF
TRBD1 TRBJ2-3 TRBV5-1 CASSTGTGTGYTQYF
TRBD1 TRBJ2-2 TRBV6-6 CASSYTGAGELFF
TRBD1 TRBJ1-4 TRBV7-9 CASSFQGAANEKLFF
. TRBJ2-2 TRBV5-4 CASSSSLGETGELFF
. TRBJ1-3 TRBV7-9 CASSHSRFGNTIYF
TRBD1 TRBJ1-1 TRBV18 CASSPGTGGRTEAFF
TRBD1 TRBJ2-1 TRBV11-3 CASGLETGQGNYEQFF
TRBD2 TRBJ2-5 TRBV18 CASSPEPGLAAQETQYF
. TRBJ2-7 TRBV7-2 CASSLARGGSSYEQYF
. TRBJ1-4 TRBV2 CASSEREYEKLFF
. TRBJ2-3 TRBV5-1 CASSLDRPTDTQYF
. TRBJ2-1 TRBV7-2 CASSSWVDNEQFF
. TRBJ1-1 TRBV30 CAWSSANTEAFF
TRBD2 TRBJ2-3 TRBV5-6 CASVLAGGPTDTQYF
. TRBJ1-2 TRBV10-1 CASSGAPRDRQTLTNYGYTF
. TRBJ1-2 TRBV15 CATSRALQDNYGYTF
. TRBJ1-3 TRBV5-6 CASSSDPRGGNTIYF
. TRBJ1-1 TRBV30 CAWSLTANAEAFF
. TRBJ2-1 TRBV27 CASSLSSNSYNEQFF
. TRBJ1-2 TRBV4-3 CASSHLVYNLVYGYTF
TRBD2 TRBJ2-1 TRBV9 CASSPRIAGDNEQFF
. TRBJ2-5 TRBV19 CASRNGETQYF
. TRBJ2-7 TRBV5-1 CASSPVDNWGSEQYF
TRBD1 TRBJ2-7 TRBV18 CASSRGQRNYEQYF
. TRBJ2-7 TRBV7-9 CASSLGGPSYEQYF
TRBD1 TRBJ1-2 TRBV15 CATQETGTHGYTF
. TRBJ2-2 TRBV5-6 CASSLWQGNTGELFF
. TRBJ1-5 TRBV6-1 CASSAGGNQPQHF
TRBD2 TRBJ2-7 TRBV29-1 CSVGPGRREQYF